There are a few counts of the clone carrying this T cell receptor (beta chain). CDR1 and CDR2 from the germline V gene are DFQATT and SNEGSKA (reference sequence). The CDR3 sequence is 14 residues long. V lost 2 bases to trimming and J lost 5 bases; unmatched junction nucleotides: 8. TCRdb re-derived calls from the 5' RACE reads in MiXCR, one entry per CDR3 protein. This sample has some 88,000 distinct CDR3 sequences, with 16% found just once. This record comes from a study of early T cells in non-severe SARS-CoV-2 infection. The sequencing used whole blood, collected at baseline. The gene calls are TRBV20-1 and TRBJ1-1, with TRBD1 matching 7 bases. The sequence was collected from an adult who was a healthcare worker with PCR-confirmed SARS-CoV-2 infection or an uninfected control (not recorded which). CDR3 nucleotides: TGCAGTGCTAGAACGGACAGGATGAGGACTGAAGCTTTCTTT. It is translated as CSARTDRMRTEAFF.